This T cell receptor beta chain appears in the sequencing data of a study of T cells in Graves' hyperthyroidism and ophthalmopathy. On the study more broadly: Prior to any treatment, at the point of initial diagnosis, peripheral blood was collected.

RNA transcripts were the template for amplifying TCR beta CDR3 regions. With the HTBI primer set, the TCR CDR3 went through a first round of RT-PCR. A single record per CDR3 protein comes from TCRdb applying MiXCR to the multiplex PCR reads. The sample holds approximately 590,000 distinct CDR3 sequences, approximately 14% seen once. An absence of ophthalmopathy progression within 18 months meant stable Graves' hyperthyroidism. The CDR3 runs to 13 residues. Trimming stripped 3 bases from V and 3 bases from J, with 11 bases between. The germline gives CDR1 SQVTM, CDR2 ANQGSEA. Concerning this clonotype: Its antigen remains unidentified.

Findings of the study overall: Ophthalmopathy prediction by the model preceded onset by a median approximately six months. Most thyroid-expanded clonotypes above 0.001 were also found in blood.

The chain is built from TRBV29-1 and TRBJ1-2; D may be TRBD1 (6 bases). This sequence originates from a woman under 40 with Graves' hyperthyroidism. The sample was blood. CDR3 amino acids: CSVENREDYGYTF. The DNA for the CDR3 is TGCAGCGTTGAGAACAGGGAAGACTATGGCTACACCTTC.